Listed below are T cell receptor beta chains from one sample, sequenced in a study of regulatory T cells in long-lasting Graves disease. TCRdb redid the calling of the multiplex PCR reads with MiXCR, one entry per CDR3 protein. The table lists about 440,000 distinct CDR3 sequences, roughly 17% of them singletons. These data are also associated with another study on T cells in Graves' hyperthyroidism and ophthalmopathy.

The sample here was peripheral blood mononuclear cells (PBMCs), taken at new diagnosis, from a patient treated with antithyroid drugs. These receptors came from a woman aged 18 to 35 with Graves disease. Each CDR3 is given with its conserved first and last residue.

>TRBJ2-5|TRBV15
CATSSAGTLMLETQYF
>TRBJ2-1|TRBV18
CASSPRRWGAVYEQFF
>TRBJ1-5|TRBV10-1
CASSPGQKNQPQHF
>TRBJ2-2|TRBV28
CASSLQGVLITGELFF
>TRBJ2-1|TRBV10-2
CASSERARVSYNEQFF
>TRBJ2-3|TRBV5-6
CASSFRPFSDTQYF
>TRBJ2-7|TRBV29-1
CSVEEEGYEQYF
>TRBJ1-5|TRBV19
CASSLWGQQPQHF
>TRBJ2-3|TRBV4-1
CASSQSPRVTDTQYF
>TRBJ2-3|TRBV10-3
CAISDPTSGSTTDTQYF
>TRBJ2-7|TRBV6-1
CASSPDAASGREQYF
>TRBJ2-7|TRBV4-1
CASSLRDGVSYEQYF
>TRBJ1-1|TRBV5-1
CASSQRGGTEAFF
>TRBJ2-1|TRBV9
CASSVATSHNYEQFF
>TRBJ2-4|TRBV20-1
CSAPRTSGTQSIQYF
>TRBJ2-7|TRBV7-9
CASSSTRFSYEQYF
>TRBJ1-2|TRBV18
CASSPQVDSYGYTF